A single sample is the source of the 14 T cell receptor beta chains below, sequenced in a study of blood T cell repertoires in COVID-19. Repertoires were generated with immunoSEQ multiplex PCR, while TCRdb's copy carries only in-frame clones and drops some. The sample holds under 250,000 clones, roughly 84% seen once. Sequenced sample: peripheral blood. Receptors were obtained from an older woman with acute or convalescent COVID-19.

The chain couples TRBV7-8 to TRBJ1-2; 10 bases fit TRBD1. The CDR3 runs 15 residues. The V gene end was trimmed by 1 base and the J gene end by 4 bases; junction bases not matched to a gene: 3. Germline V gene sequence: CDR1 SGHVS, CDR2 FQNEAQ. The CDR3 region has the DNA TGTGCCAGCAGCTTAGGGGACAGGGGAGCCTATGGCTACACCTTC. Protein sequence: CASSLGDRGAYGYTF.

This clone was seen once. The chain uses TRBV5-1 and TRBJ1-1; D not resolved. Germline V CDR1 and CDR2: SGHRS, YFSETQ. The CDR3 contains 14 residues. The germline V and J ends were trimmed by 1 base and 3 bases, with 10 bases remaining between them. Here the CDR3 reads CASSLPAVHTEAFF. The CDR3 DNA is TGCGCCAGCAGCTTGCCGGCGGTGCACACTGAAGCTTTCTTT.

The chain employs TRBV7-2 and TRBJ2-1; 15 bases fit TRBD2. The J segment lost 6 bases and the V segment lost 5 bases, leaving 5 bases of the junction unmatched. Germline lookup yields CDR1 SGHTA and CDR2 FQGNSA. The CDR3 extends over 16 amino acids. CDR3 region: CASSAPGLAGGNEQFF. CDR3 nucleotides: TGTGCCAGCAGCGCTCCGGGACTAGCGGGGGGCAATGAGCAGTTCTTC. The whole variable domain, filled in from reference TRBV7-2 and TRBJ2-1, reads GAGVSQSPSNKVTEKGKDVELRCDPISGHTALYWYRQSLGQGLEFLIYFQGNSAPDKSGLPSDRFSAERTGGSVSTLTIQRTQQEDSAVYLCASSAPGLAGGNEQFFGPGTRLTVL.

A few counts support this clone. The chain uses TRBV20-1 and TRBJ1-1, with D possibly matching TRBD1 (5 bases). CDR3 length: 11 residues. The germline V and J ends were trimmed by 6 bases and 4 bases, with 9 bases remaining between them. The V gene's germline CDR1 is DFQATT and CDR2 SNEGSKA (reference sequence). DNA for the CDR3: TGCAGTGCACCAGGGATCACTGAAGCTTTCTTT. This encodes CSAPGITEAFF.

The J gene is TRBJ1-6, the V gene TRBV5-5; D gene uncertain. The ends were cut back, 0 bases at V and 10 bases at J, with 14 bases in the middle. Germline lookup yields CDR1 SGHKS and CDR2 YYEKEE (reference sequence). The CDR3 runs 15 residues. DNA of the CDR3: TGTGCCAGCAGCTTGGAGGCATACACAGACTCACCCCTCCACTTT. This gives the protein CASSLEAYTDSPLHF.

Of note for this clone: The identical CDR3 is also encoded by other nucleotide sequences in the sample. The genes are TRBV2 and TRBJ2-1; tentative D call: TRBD1 (6 bases). V was shortened by 7 bases and J by 4 bases, with 11 bases between the two germline ends. CDR1 is SNHLY, CDR2 FYNNEI, per germline. The CDR3 loop spans 13 amino acids. Written as DNA, the CDR3 is TGTGCCAGCACCAGAGACAGGTACAATGAGCAGTTCTTC. The encoded protein is CASTRDRYNEQFF.

CDR3 in amino acids: CASSSRQGLNQPQHF. The CDR3 bases are TGTGCCAGCAGCTCAAGACAGGGACTCAATCAGCCCCAGCATTTT. The rearrangement links TRBV7-3 to TRBJ1-5, with TRBD1 identical over 7 bases. The ends lost 4 bases at V and 3 bases at J; junction bases unmatched: 6. This CDR3 is built from 15 residues. The germline V gene encodes CDR1 SGHTA and CDR2 FQGTGA.

V usage is TRBV30 and J usage is TRBJ2-1; no clear D gene. The germline gives CDR1 GTSNPN, CDR2 SVGIG (reference sequence). This CDR3 has 12 residues. Trimming stripped 2 bases from V and 7 bases from J, with 9 bases between. The CDR3 bases are TGTGCCTGGAGTCCACGAGGAAATGAGCAGTTCTTC. This encodes CAWSPRGNEQFF.

The genes are TRBV30 and TRBJ2-1, with a weak D call TRBD1 (5 bases). Germline values: CDR1 GTSNPN, CDR2 SVGIG (reference sequence). The CDR3 runs 13 residues. The V end was cut by 2 bases, the J end by 8 bases, with 13 bases between. The CDR3: CAWSKGRADEQFF. CDR3 coding DNA: TGTGCCTGGAGTAAGGGGCGCGCAGATGAGCAGTTCTTC.

The chain links TRBV19 to TRBJ1-3, with D perhaps TRBD1 (5 bases). The germline V and J ends were trimmed by 5 bases and 1 base, with 12 bases remaining between them. This CDR3 region has 15 residues. CDR1 is LNHDA and CDR2 is SQIVND in the germline V gene (reference sequence). The CDR3 reads CASSRQLLSGNTIYF. DNA for the CDR3: TGTGCCAGTAGTCGACAGCTACTTTCTGGAAACACCATATATTTT.

This rearrangement joins TRBV2 to TRBJ1-6, with 10 nucleotides matching TRBD1. The CDR3 length is 13 residues. The germline CDR1 and CDR2 sequences are SNHLY and FYNNEI. V lost 8 bases to trimming and J lost 8 bases; unmatched junction nucleotides: 3. The DNA of the CDR3 is TGTGCCAGCGGACAGGGGGTAGATTCACCCCTCCACTTT. Translating gives CASGQGVDSPLHF.

V gene TRBV6-5 combines with J gene TRBJ2-1; a possible D gene is TRBD2 (6 bases). This CDR3 comprises 12 residues. The V gene lost 7 bases and the J gene lost 7 bases, with 11 bases spanning the gap. Germline loops: CDR1 MNHEY, CDR2 SVGAGI. DNA for the CDR3: TGTGCCAGCATTGGGGAGGAGAATGAGCAGTTCTTC. Translated, it gives CASIGEENEQFF.

This chain joins TRBV2 and TRBJ1-1; D is ambiguous. The germline CDR1 and CDR2 sequences are SNHLY and FYNNEI. The V end was cut by 6 bases, the J end by 5 bases, with 19 bases between. This CDR3 is 15 amino acids long. CDR3 DNA: TGTGCCAGCAGCGAAACCCGGGGAGGAGTGACTGAAGCTTTCTTT. This sequence encodes CASSETRGGVTEAFF. The full variable domain, in which reference TRBV2 and TRBJ1-1 provide the parts outside the CDR3, is EPEVTQTPSHQVTQMGQEVILRCVPISNHLYFYWYRQILGQKVEFLVSFYNNEISEKSEIFDDQFSVERPDGSNFTLKIRSTKLEDSAMYFCASSETRGGVTEAFFGQGTRLTVV.

The chain is built from TRBV5-3 and TRBJ1-5, with 9 bases aligning to TRBD1. TRBV5-3 is an open reading frame whose function is uncertain. There are 16 residues in the CDR3. Trimming at V came to 4 bases and at J to 0 bases, leaving 5 bases not matched to a gene. The CDR3 DNA sequence: TGTGCCAGAAGCAGAAGGGACAGGGTTAGCAATCAGCCCCAGCATTTT. It codes for CARSRRDRVSNQPQHF.